Below, 19 T cell receptor beta chains from the same sample are listed, as sequenced in a study of regulatory T cells in long-lasting Graves disease. Noted time point: newly diagnosed GD, antithyroid drugs for less than 3 months. From PBMCs, RNA was extracted and then used to make the TCR library. Researchers made TCR beta libraries by using iRepertoire HTBI primers and running Arm-PCR on CDR3 regions. TCRdb reprocessed the multiplex PCR reads via MiXCR and lists one record per CDR3 protein. The data contain more than 300,000 distinct CDR3 sequences, roughly 16% of them seen just once; the ten biggest clones take up about 24%. Sequenced material: peripheral blood mononuclear cells (PBMCs), taken at new diagnosis, from a patient treated with antithyroid drugs. These TCRs come from a female donor with Graves disease.

This clonotype was found many times. The chain carries TRBV6-5 and TRBJ2-7; 11 nucleotides match TRBD2. The trim removed 2 bases at V and 5 bases at J, leaving 5 bases unmatched. Germline lookup yields CDR1 MNHEY and CDR2 SVGAGI. CDR3 size: 15 residues. Here the CDR3 DNA reads TGTGCCAGCAGTTACGTAACTAGCGGGAGTCACGAGCAGTACTTC. Translating gives CASSYVTSGSHEQYF.

Many counts were recorded for this clonotype. The chain uses TRBV24-1 and TRBJ1-3; tentatively, D is TRBD1 (6 bases). CDR3 length equals 16 residues. The V gene lost 5 bases and the J gene lost 4 bases, with 17 bases spanning the gap. The germline V gene has CDR1 KGHDR and CDR2 SFDVKD. This CDR3 is CATSGGGGATGNTIYF. The CDR3 DNA follows: TGTGCCACCAGTGGAGGGGGGGGAGCGACCGGAAACACCATATATTTT.

The CDR3, as DNA: TGCAGCGTTTCCACACAGGGAGAAAAACTGTTTTTT. Encoded protein: CSVSTQGEKLFF. This chain uses TRBV29-1 with TRBJ1-4; tentatively, D is TRBD1 (6 bases). V gave up 5 bases and J gave up 8 bases, with 12 bases separating them. Germline CDR1 and CDR2: SQVTM and ANQGSEA. The CDR3 is 12 amino acids.

This clonotype was detected a few times. J is TRBJ2-3 and V is TRBV5-1; the D call may be TRBD1 or TRBD2 (5 bases each). The CDR3 has 15 residues. Trimming removed 4 bases at V and 0 bases at J, with 12 bases between. Germline V gene data show CDR1 as SGHRS and CDR2 as YFSETQ. CDR3 residues: CASSRGGTSTDTQYF. For the CDR3, the DNA is TGCGCCAGCAGCCGTGGGGGAACTAGCACAGATACGCAGTATTTT.

This clonotype was seen ten or more times. J is TRBJ2-1 and V is TRBV7-2, with unresolved D. Trimming pared 9 bases from V and 2 bases from J, leaving 11 bases between. The CDR3 has 13 residues. Per germline, CDR1 SGHTA and CDR2 FQGNSA. The CDR3 protein is CASSVQAYNEQFF. In nucleotides, the CDR3 is TGTGCCAGTTCAGTCCAGGCCTACAATGAGCAGTTCTTC.

This clonotype was detected many times. The V gene is TRBV7-9, the J gene TRBJ2-3; perhaps TRBD1 as D (5 bases). The CDR3 length is 14 residues. The germline V gene has CDR1 SEHNR and CDR2 FQNEAQ (reference sequence). V gave up 4 bases and J gave up 7 bases, with 15 bases separating them. CDR3 protein: CASSWRQNPYTQYF. CDR3 DNA sequence: TGTGCCAGCAGCTGGAGACAGAACCCCTATACGCAGTATTTT.

Concerning this clonotype itself: This clone may be a read error of a much larger clone one base away. The rearrangement links TRBV7-2 to TRBJ2-2; 8 bases agree with TRBD2. Germline assignment: CDR1 SGHTA and CDR2 FQGNSA. This CDR3 contains 15 residues. Written as DNA, the CDR3 is TGTGCCTGCAGTCAGACTAGCGTTTACACCGGGGAGCTGTTTTTT. Protein: CACSQTSVYTGELFF.

The chain links TRBV6-1 to TRBJ2-4; D possibly corresponds to TRBD2 (6 bases). CDR1 and CDR2 (germline): MNHNS, SASEGT. This CDR3 spans 17 amino acids. V was pared by 7 bases and J by 1 base, with 20 bases between. The CDR3 nucleotides are TGTGCCAGCAACCCAAAGGAGGGGCGAAGGGCCAAAAACATTCAGTACTTC. It encodes CASNPKEGRRAKNIQYF.

This clonotype came up a few times. In DNA, the CDR3 is TGTGCCATCAGTTCCTCGAGGGGCGAGTCTAATGAAAAACTGTTTTTT. Its translation is CAISSSRGESNEKLFF. The rearrangement links TRBV10-3 to TRBJ1-4, with a weak D call TRBD1 (5 bases). The CDR3 consists of 16 residues. CDR1 and CDR2 from the germline V gene are ENHRY and SYGVKD. The ends were cut back, 5 bases at V and 3 bases at J, with 16 bases in the middle.

This clonotype was found once. The chain has TRBV12-3 or TRBV12-4 and TRBJ1-6; TRBD1 matches at 10 bases. This CDR3 has 14 residues. J gave up 10 bases and V 7 bases, and 7 bases lay outside the gene matches. CDR3 sequence (DNA): TGTGCCAGCACCAAGACAGGGGGCGGCTCACCCCTCCACTTT. Translation gives CASTKTGGGSPLHF.

At least ten counts were recorded for this clonotype. This chain links TRBV20-1 with TRBJ1-1; possible D gene TRBD1, 6 bases. The V end was cut by 1 base, the J end by 2 bases, with 17 bases between. The germline V gene has CDR1 DFQATT and CDR2 SNEGSKA (reference sequence). The CDR3 has 16 residues. The CDR3 region has the DNA TGCAGTGCTAGAGCCACTTTACAGGGAGGAAACACTGAAGCTTTCTTT. This codes for CSARATLQGGNTEAFF.

There are a few counts of this clonotype. V usage is TRBV20-1 and J usage is TRBJ1-5, with D maybe TRBD1 (5 bases). The ends were cut back, 5 bases at V and 2 bases at J, with 22 bases in the middle. The CDR3 contains 17 residues. Germline assignment: CDR1 DFQATT and CDR2 SNEGSKA (reference sequence). This chain's CDR3 is CSALVDGGGWGNQPQHF. CDR3 DNA sequence: TGCAGTGCTCTCGTCGACGGTGGGGGATGGGGCAATCAGCCCCAGCATTTT.

As to this clonotype: This likely stems from a read error, as it lies one base from a far larger clone. V usage is TRBV7-2 and J usage is TRBJ1-1; maybe TRBD1 (6 bases). The germline V gene encodes CDR1 SGHTA and CDR2 FQGNSA. The germline V and J ends were trimmed by 11 bases and 3 bases, with 19 bases remaining between them. The CDR3 length is 14 residues. CDR3 in amino acids: CACRYTGRYTEAFF. CDR3 nucleotide sequence: TGTGCCTGCCGGTATACAGGGCGGTACACTGAAGCTTTCTTT.

Note on this clonotype: Given a much more abundant clone one base away, this may be a read error. The chain recombines TRBV27 with TRBJ1-2, with D unclear. Germline assignment: CDR1 MNHEY and CDR2 SMNVEV (reference sequence). This CDR3 spans 13 amino acids. The DNA of the CDR3 is TGTGCCAGCAGTTTCCGGGGTAGCTATGGCTACAGCTTC. Translating it yields CASSFRGSYGYSF.

At least ten counts were recorded for this clonotype. V is TRBV7-3 and J is TRBJ1-1; no definite D call. Trimming took 7 bases from V and 2 from J, leaving 14 bases between them. CDR3 length equals 14 residues. Germline CDR1 SGHTA, CDR2 FQGTGA. The CDR3 sequence is CASNSPGANTEAFF. CDR3 nucleotides: TGTGCCAGCAACTCGCCTGGAGCCAACACTGAAGCTTTCTTT.

This clonotype was recorded many times. The chain links TRBV5-1 to TRBJ2-3; D possibly corresponds to TRBD1 (5 bases). This CDR3 region has 18 residues. V gave up 0 bases and J gave up 4 bases, with 21 bases separating them. Germline-derived CDR1 and CDR2 are SGHRS and YFSETQ. The CDR3 coding sequence is TGCGCCAGCAGCTTGGTACGGCAGGGCTTTAGTCGGGCAGATACGCAGTATTTT. This encodes CASSLVRQGFSRADTQYF.

This clonotype was detected only a few times. CDR3 sequence: CAASLLGNLRDRKNTGELFF. CDR3 DNA: TGTGCCGCTTCACTACTGGGAAACCTACGGGACAGGAAAAACACCGGGGAGCTGTTTTTT. The chain joins TRBV19 to TRBJ2-2, with TRBD1 matching 8 bases. Germline V gene data show CDR1 as LNHDA and CDR2 as SQIVND (reference sequence). The CDR3 contains 20 residues. V lost 11 bases to trimming and J lost 2 bases; unmatched junction nucleotides: 25.

This clonotype was seen a few times. V is TRBV7-2 and J is TRBJ1-3, with 11 bases that match TRBD1. The J segment lost 4 bases and the V segment lost 4 bases, leaving 3 bases of the junction unmatched. CDR1 and CDR2 (germline): SGHTA, FQGNSA. The CDR3 is made up of 15 amino acids. CDR3 residues: CASSSGTGGGNTIYF. As DNA, the CDR3 is TGTGCCAGCAGCTCAGGGACAGGGGGAGGAAACACCATATATTTT.

This clonotype was counted ten times or more. The rearrangement uses TRBV5-1 and TRBJ2-1; 8 positions agree with TRBD1. This CDR3 has 16 residues. The trim removed 2 bases at V and 4 bases at J, leaving 8 bases unmatched. CDR1 and CDR2 from the germline V gene are SGHRS and YFSETQ. In DNA form, the CDR3 reads TGCGCCAGCAGCTTCCTGGACAGGGCGGTGTACAATGAGCAGTTCTTC. Residues: CASSFLDRAVYNEQFF. The full variable domain, completed using reference TRBV5-1 and TRBJ2-1, is KAGVTQTPRYLIKTRGQQVTLSCSPISGHRSVSWYQQTPGQGLQFLFEYFSETQRNKGNFPGRFSGRQFSNSRSEMNVSTLELGDSALYLCASSFLDRAVYNEQFFGPGTRLTVL.